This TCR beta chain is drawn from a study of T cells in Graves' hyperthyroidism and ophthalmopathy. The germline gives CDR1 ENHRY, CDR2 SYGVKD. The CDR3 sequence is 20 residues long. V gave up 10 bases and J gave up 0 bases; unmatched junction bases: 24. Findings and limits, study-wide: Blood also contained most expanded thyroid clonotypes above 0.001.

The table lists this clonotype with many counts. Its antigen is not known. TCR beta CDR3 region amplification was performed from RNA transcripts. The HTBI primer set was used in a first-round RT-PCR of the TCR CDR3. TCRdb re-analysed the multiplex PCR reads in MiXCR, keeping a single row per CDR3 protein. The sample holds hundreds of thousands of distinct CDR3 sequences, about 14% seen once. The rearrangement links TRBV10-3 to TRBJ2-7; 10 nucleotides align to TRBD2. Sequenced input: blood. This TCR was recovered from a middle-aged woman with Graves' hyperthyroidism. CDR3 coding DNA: TGTGCCACCAAAGGCCTGGACATGACGGGAGCGGGAGGGGGCTCCTACGAGCAGTACTTC. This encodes CATKGLDMTGAGGGSYEQYF.